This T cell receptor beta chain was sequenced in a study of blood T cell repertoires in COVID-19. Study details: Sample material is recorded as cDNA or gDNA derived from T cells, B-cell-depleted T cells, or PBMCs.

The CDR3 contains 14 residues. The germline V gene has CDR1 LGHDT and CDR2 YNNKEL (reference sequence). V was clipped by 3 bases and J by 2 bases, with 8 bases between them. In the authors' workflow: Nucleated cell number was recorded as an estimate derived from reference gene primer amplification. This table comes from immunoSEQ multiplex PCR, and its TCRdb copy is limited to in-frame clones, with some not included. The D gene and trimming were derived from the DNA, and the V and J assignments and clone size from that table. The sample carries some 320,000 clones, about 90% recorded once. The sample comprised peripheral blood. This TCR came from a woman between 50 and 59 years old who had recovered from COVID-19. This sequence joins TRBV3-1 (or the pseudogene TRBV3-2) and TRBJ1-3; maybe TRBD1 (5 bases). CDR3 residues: CASSQGQAGNTIYF. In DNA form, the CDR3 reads TGTGCCAGCAGCCAGGGGCAGGCTGGAAACACCATATATTTT.